This T cell receptor beta chain originates from a study of shared clonotypes between healthy human individuals. Study overall: Three plates were used per donor for CD4 naive, three for CD4 memory, two for CD8 naive and one for CD8 memory. Findings and limits, study-wide: Larger estimated richness was generally recorded for naive subsets relative to memory subsets. Having only a few donors restricted how much genetic and exposure-history diversity was captured.

Method: immunoSEQ multiplex PCR; TCRdb's copy keeps in-frame clones and lacks some. The sample includes over a million clones, approximately 97% of them seen just once. Between the trimmed V and J ends, which lost 6 bases and 4 bases, there was a span of 15 bases. The CDR3 contains 15 residues. Germline V gene sequence: CDR1 MNHEY, CDR2 SVGAGI. As for this clone: As yet, its antigen is unknown.

The chain uses TRBV6-5 and TRBJ1-4; D ambiguous. The sequenced sample consisted of naive CD4+ T cells sorted from blood. Subset meaning: CD45RA+ positively selected. The clonotype was recovered from a man in his thirties or forties in good health. The DNA of the CDR3 is TGTGCCAGCAGCTCTCCAGGTCACCATAATGAAAAACTGTTTTTT. Protein sequence: CASSSPGHHNEKLFF.